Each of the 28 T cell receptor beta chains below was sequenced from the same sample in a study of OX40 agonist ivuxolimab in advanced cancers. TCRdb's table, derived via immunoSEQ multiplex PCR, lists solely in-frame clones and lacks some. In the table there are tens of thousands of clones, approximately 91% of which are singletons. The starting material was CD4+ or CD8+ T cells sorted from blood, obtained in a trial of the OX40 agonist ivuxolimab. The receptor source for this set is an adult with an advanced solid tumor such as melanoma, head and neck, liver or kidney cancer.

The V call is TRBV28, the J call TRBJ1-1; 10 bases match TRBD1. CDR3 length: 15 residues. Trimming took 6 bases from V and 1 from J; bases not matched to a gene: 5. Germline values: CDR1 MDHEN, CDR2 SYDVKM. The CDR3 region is CASRTGGLGNTEAFF. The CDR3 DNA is TGTGCCAGCAGGACAGGGGGCCTGGGGAACACTGAAGCTTTCTTT.

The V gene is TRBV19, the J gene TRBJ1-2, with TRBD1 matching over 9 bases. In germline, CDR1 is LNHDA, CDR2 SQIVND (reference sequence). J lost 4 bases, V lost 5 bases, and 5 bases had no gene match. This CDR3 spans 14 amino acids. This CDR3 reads CASSEGTGTYGYTF. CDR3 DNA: TGTGCCAGTAGTGAGGGGACAGGGACCTATGGCTACACCTTC.

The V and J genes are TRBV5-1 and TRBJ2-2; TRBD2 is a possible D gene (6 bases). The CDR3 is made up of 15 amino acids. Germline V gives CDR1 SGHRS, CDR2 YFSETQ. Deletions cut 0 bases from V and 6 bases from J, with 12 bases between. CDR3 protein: CASSLALRDSGELFF. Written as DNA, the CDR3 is TGCGCCAGCAGCTTGGCTTTGCGGGATTCCGGGGAGCTGTTTTTT.

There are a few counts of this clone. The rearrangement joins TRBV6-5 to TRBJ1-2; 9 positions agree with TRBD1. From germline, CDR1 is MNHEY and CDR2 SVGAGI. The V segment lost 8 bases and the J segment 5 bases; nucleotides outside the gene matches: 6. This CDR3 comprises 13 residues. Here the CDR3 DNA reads TGTGCCAGCGGATACAGGGGGCAGTATGGCTACACCTTC. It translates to CASGYRGQYGYTF.

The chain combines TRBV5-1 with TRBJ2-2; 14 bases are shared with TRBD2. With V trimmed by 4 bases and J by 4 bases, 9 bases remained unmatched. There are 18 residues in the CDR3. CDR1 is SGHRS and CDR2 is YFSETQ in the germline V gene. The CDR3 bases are TGCGCCAGCAGCGGGGGACTAGCGGGGGTGCCGGGCACCGGGGAGCTGTTTTTT. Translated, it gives CASSGGLAGVPGTGELFF.

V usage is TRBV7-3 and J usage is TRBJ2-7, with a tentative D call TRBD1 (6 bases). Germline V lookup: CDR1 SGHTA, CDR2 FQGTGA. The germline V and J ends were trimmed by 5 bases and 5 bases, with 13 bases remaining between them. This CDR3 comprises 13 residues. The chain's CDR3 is CASSSRTGNEQYF. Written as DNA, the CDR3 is TGTGCCAGCAGCAGCCGAACAGGGAACGAGCAGTACTTC. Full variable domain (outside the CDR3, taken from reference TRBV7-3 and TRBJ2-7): GAGVSQTPSNKVTEKGKYVELRCDPISGHTALYWYRQSLGQGPEFLIYFQGTGAADDSGLPNDRFFAVRPEGSVSTLKIQRTERGDSAVYLCASSSRTGNEQYFGPGTRLTVT.

DNA for the CDR3: TGCGCCAGCAGCCAAGATGCGCTAGCGGGACCCTACGAGCAGTACTTC. Translation: CASSQDALAGPYEQYF. The V gene is TRBV4-1, the J gene TRBJ2-7, with 9 bases fitting TRBD2. Trimming took 0 bases from V and 2 from J; bases not matched to a gene: 5. The CDR3 contains 16 residues. Germline-derived CDR1 and CDR2 are MGHRA and YSYEKL.

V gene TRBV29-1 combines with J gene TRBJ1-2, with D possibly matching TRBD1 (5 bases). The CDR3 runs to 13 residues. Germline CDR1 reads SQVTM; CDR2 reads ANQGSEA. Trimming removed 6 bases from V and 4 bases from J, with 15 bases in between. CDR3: CSVGTGQGYGYTF. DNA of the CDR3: TGCAGCGTGGGCACCGGGCAGGGCTATGGCTACACCTTC.

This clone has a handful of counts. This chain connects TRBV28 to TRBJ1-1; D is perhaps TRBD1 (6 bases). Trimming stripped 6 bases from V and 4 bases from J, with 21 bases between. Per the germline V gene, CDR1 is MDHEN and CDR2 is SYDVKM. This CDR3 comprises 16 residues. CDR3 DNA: TGTGCCAGCAGGAGACGGACAGTCGGGACCCCCACTGAAGCTTTCTTT. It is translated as CASRRRTVGTPTEAFF. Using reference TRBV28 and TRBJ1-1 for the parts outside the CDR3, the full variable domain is DVKVTQSSRYLVKRTGEKVFLECVQDMDHENMFWYRQDPGLGLRLIYFSYDVKMKEKGDIPEGYSVSREKKERFSLILESASTNQTSMYLCASRRRTVGTPTEAFFGQGTRLTVV.

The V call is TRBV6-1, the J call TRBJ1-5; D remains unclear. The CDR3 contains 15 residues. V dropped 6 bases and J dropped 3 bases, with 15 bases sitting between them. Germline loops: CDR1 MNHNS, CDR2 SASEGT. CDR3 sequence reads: CASRVINSLNQPQHF. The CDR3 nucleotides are TGTGCCAGCAGGGTCATAAACAGCCTCAATCAGCCCCAGCATTTT.

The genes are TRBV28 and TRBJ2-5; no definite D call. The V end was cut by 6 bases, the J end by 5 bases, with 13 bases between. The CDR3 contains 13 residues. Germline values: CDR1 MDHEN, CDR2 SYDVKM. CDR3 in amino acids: CASRETPQETQYF. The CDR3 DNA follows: TGTGCCAGCAGAGAAACACCCCAGGAGACCCAGTACTTC. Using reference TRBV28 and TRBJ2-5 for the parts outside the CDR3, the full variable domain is DVKVTQSSRYLVKRTGEKVFLECVQDMDHENMFWYRQDPGLGLRLIYFSYDVKMKEKGDIPEGYSVSREKKERFSLILESASTNQTSMYLCASRETPQETQYFGPGTRLLVL.

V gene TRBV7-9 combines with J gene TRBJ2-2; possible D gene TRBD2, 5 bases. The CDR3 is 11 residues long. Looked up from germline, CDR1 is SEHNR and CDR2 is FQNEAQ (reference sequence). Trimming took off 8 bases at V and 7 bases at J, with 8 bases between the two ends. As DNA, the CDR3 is TGTGCCAGCGAGGGCCTCGGGGAGCTGTTTTTT. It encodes CASEGLGELFF.

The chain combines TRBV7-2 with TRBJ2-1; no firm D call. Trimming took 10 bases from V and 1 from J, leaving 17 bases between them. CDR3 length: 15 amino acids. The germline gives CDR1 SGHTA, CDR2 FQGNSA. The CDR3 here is CATQTAFGSYNEQFF. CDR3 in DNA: TGTGCCACCCAAACAGCTTTCGGATCCTACAATGAGCAGTTCTTC. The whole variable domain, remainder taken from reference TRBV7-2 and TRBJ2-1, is GAGVSQSPSNKVTEKGKDVELRCDPISGHTALYWYRQSLGQGLEFLIYFQGNSAPDKSGLPSDRFSAERTGGSVSTLTIQRTQQEDSAVYLCATQTAFGSYNEQFFGPGTRLTVL.

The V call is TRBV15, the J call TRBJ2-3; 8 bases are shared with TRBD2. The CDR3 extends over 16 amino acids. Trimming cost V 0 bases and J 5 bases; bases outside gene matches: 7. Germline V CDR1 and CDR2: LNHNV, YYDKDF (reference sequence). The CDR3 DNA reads TGTGCCACCAGCAGAGATCCCGGGAGGGCCGTAGATACGCAGTATTTT. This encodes CATSRDPGRAVDTQYF.

The CDR3 loop reads CASSPFRVGTGELFF. The CDR3 nucleotides read TGTGCCAGCTCACCATTTAGGGTCGGGACCGGGGAGCTGTTTTTT. The chain joins TRBV18 to TRBJ2-2; D unresolved. V shed 2 bases and J shed 5 bases, with 12 bases lying between them. Germline CDR1 and CDR2: KGHSH and LQKENI. There are 15 residues in the CDR3. Filled out from reference TRBV18 and TRBJ2-2, the complete variable domain reads NAGVMQNPRHLVRRRGQEARLRCSPMKGHSHVYWYRQLPEEGLKFMVYLQKENIIDESGMPKERFSAEFPKEGPSILRIQQVVRGDSAAYFCASSPFRVGTGELFFGEGSRLTVL.

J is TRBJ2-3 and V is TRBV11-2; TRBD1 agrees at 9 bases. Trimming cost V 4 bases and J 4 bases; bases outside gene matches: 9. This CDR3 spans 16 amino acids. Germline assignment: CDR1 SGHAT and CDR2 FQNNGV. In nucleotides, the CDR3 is TGTGCCAGCAGCTACCCCGGGACAGGGTCCCCAGATACGCAGTATTTT. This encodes CASSYPGTGSPDTQYF.

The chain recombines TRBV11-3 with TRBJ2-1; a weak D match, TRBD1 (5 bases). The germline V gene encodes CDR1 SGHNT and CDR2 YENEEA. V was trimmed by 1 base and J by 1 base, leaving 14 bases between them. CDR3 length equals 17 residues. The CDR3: CASSLGGASGSYNEQFF. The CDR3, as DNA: TGTGCCAGCAGCTTAGGTGGGGCGAGTGGGTCCTACAATGAGCAGTTCTTC.

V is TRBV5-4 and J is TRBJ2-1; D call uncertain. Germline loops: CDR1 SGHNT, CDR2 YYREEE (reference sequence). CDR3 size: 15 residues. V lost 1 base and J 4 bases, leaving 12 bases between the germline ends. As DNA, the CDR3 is TGTGCCAGCAGCTTGCAACCTAATGGATACAATGAGCAGTTCTTC. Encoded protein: CASSLQPNGYNEQFF.

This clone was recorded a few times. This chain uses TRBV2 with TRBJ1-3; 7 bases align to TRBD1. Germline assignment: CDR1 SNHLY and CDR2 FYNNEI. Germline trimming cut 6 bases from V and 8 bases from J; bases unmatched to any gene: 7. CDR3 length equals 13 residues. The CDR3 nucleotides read TGTGCCAGCAGCGCCCGACAGGGCGACACCATATATTTT. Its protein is CASSARQGDTIYF.

The CDR3 loop is CATRGEVRTDTQYF. The CDR3 DNA follows: TGCGCCACGAGAGGGGAGGTACGCACAGATACGCAGTATTTT. The chain links TRBV10-1 to TRBJ2-3; a weak D match, TRBD2 (6 bases). The length of the CDR3 is 14 residues. Per the germline V gene, CDR1 is WNHNN and CDR2 is SYGVQD (reference sequence). V was cut by 10 bases and J by 1 base, with 15 bases left in between.

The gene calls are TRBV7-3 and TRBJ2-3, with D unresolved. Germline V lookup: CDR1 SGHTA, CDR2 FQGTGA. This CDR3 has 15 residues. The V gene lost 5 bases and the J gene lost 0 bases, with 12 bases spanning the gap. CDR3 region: CASSPRAASTDTQYF. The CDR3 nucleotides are TGTGCCAGCAGCCCCCGGGCGGCTAGCACAGATACGCAGTATTTT.

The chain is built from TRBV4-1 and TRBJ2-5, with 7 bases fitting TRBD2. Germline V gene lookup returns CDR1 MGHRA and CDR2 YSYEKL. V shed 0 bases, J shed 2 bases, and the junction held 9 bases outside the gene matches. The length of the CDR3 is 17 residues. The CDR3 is CASSQDSAGAQQETQYF. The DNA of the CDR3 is TGCGCCAGCAGCCAAGACTCCGCGGGAGCACAACAAGAGACCCAGTACTTC.

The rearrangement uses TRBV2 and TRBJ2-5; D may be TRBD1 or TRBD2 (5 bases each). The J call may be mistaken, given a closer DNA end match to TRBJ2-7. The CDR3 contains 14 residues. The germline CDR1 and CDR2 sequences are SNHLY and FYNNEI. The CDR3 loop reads CASSEIWRGTEQYF. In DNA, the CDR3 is TGTGCCAGCAGTGAAATCTGGCGTGGGACCGAGCAGTACTTC.

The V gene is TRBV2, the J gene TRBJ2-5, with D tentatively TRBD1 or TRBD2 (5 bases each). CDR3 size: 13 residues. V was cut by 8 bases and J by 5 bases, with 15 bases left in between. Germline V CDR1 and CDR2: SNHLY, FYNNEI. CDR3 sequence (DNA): TGTGCCAGCTTGAGGGGCGAGGGGGAGACCCAGTACTTC. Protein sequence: CASLRGEGETQYF. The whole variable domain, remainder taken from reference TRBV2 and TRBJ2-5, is EPEVTQTPSHQVTQMGQEVILRCVPISNHLYFYWYRQILGQKVEFLVSFYNNEISEKSEIFDDQFSVERPDGSNFTLKIRSTKLEDSAMYFCASLRGEGETQYFGPGTRLLVL.

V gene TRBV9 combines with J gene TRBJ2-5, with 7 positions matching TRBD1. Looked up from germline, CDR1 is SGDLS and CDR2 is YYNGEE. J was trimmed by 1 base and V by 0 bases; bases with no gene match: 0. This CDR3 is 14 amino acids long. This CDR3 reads CASSVGQGQETQYF. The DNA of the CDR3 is TGTGCCAGCAGCGTAGGACAGGGCCAAGAGACCCAGTACTTC.

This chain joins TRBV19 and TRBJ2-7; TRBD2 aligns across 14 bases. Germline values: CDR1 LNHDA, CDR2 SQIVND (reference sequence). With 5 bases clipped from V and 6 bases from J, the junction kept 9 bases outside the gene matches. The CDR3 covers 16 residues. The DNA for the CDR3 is TGTGCCAGTAGTCCCCAGGGACTAGCGGGAGCATCCGAGCAGTACTTC. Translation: CASSPQGLAGASEQYF. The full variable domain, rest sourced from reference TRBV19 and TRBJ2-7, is DGGITQSPKYLFRKEGQNVTLSCEQNLNHDAMYWYRQDPGQGLRLIYYSQIVNDFQKGDIAEGYSVSREKKESFPLTVTSAQKNPTAFYLCASSPQGLAGASEQYFGPGTRLTVT.

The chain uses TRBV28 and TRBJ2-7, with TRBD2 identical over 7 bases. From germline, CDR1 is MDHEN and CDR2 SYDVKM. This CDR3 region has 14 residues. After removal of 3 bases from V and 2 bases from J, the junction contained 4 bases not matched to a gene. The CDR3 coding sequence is TGTGCCAGCAGTTTCCCCGGGACTACCTACGAGCAGTACTTC. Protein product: CASSFPGTTYEQYF. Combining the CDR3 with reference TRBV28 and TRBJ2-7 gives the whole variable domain DVKVTQSSRYLVKRTGEKVFLECVQDMDHENMFWYRQDPGLGLRLIYFSYDVKMKEKGDIPEGYSVSREKKERFSLILESASTNQTSMYLCASSFPGTTYEQYFGPGTRLTVT.

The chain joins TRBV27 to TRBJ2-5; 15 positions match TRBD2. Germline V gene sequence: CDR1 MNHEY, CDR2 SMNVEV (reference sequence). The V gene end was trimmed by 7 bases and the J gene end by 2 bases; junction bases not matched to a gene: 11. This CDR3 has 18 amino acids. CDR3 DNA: TGTGCCAGCAAACTGACGAAGGGACTAGCGGGAGGTCAAGAGACCCAGTACTTC. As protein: CASKLTKGLAGGQETQYF.